This entry describes one T cell receptor beta chain. What it binds is not known. The source of the sample is a study of cytomegalovirus exposure and HLA in healthy donors. General study findings and limits: It was reported in a later analysis that an Asian-associated ancestry cluster showed fewer N-insertions than the roughly 710-donor mean.

The study ran its PCR with 60 Vbeta and 13 Jbeta primers. TCRdb's table, derived via immunoSEQ multiplex PCR, lists solely in-frame clones and lacks some. This repertoire shows some 190,000 clones, around 87% found once; its top ten account for roughly 1.7%. The ends were cut back, 0 bases at V and 3 bases at J, with 12 bases in the middle. The CDR3 runs 16 residues. CDR1 is LGHNA, CDR2 YSLEER, per germline. The V and J genes are TRBV4-3 and TRBJ2-1; D possibly corresponds to TRBD2 (6 bases). The TCR was taken from a woman younger than 35 in good health and CMV-seronegative. The sequenced sample was PBMCs. CDR3 nucleotides: TGCGCCAGCAGCCAAGAATGGCAGGGAGGCTACAATGAGCAGTTCTTC. Protein product: CASSQEWQGGYNEQFF.